This T cell receptor (beta chain) was profiled in a study of T cells in Graves' hyperthyroidism and ophthalmopathy. This CDR3 contains 16 residues. The germline V gene encodes CDR1 SGHAT and CDR2 FQDESV (reference sequence). Trimming stripped 9 bases from V and 2 bases from J, with 22 bases between. What was amplified from RNA transcripts were TCR beta CDR3 regions. The TCR CDR3 first-round RT-PCR relied on the HTBI primer set. MiXCR was run by TCRdb on the multiplex PCR reads, yielding one entry per CDR3 protein. The data show 600,000 or so distinct CDR3 sequences, 35% to 55% seen once. V is TRBV11-1 and J is TRBJ2-5; D may correspond to TRBD1 or TRBD2 (7 bases each). Material: peripheral blood or thyroid tissue (not recorded which). This receptor was taken from a young woman with Graves' hyperthyroidism. This CDR3 is CASIWQDREGQETQYF. Here the CDR3 DNA reads TGTGCCAGTATCTGGCAAGACAGGGAGGGACAAGAGACCCAGTACTTC.